The subject of this entry is one TCR beta chain. The antigen it recognizes is unknown. Base-call qualities are not available, and no considerably larger clone is one nucleotide away. The immunoSEQ Assay, a bias-controlled multiplex PCR, was used to amplify TCRbeta CDR3 regions from genomic DNA. On the study's bioinformatics: The number of nucleated cells in each sample was estimated by amplification of reference gene primers within the assay. Sequence reads were collapsed and filtered to measure the absolute abundance of every unique TCRbeta CDR3 rearrangement. For each sample, productive Simpson clonality was calculated by taking the square root of Simpson's diversity index across productive rearrangements. TCRdb holds this immuneACCESS table with in-frame rearrangements only. Some clones are missing; in checked studies, unresolved V genes explain under half, and the rest has no known cause. The V and J calls and clone size were taken over from that table, and D and trimming were inferred from the DNA. For this sample there are about 130,000 clones; approximately 81% appear just once. Of the sample, more than 5% is held by the ten largest clones.

The data stem from a study of blood T cell repertoires in COVID-19 (dated by TCRdb to about 2020). Context from the whole study: Samples covering the acute and convalescent phases of COVID-19 were provided by collaborators in the United States, Italy and Spain. The prospective study material was composed of cDNA or gDNA derived from T cells, B-cell-depleted T cells, or PBMCs. Subjects who had been exposed to COVID-19, were actively infected with it, or had recovered from it provided the deeply sampled blood TCRbeta repertoires that made up the dataset. The repertoires were released in a freely available public database meant as a resource for research on the immune response to SARS-CoV-2. The samples were drawn from the first 160 participants of the ongoing ImmuneRACE study and from 1,254 subjects provided by 6 global collaborators. Nearly every sample came with metadata listing a de-identified subject ID, COVID-19 status, age in years and sex. Where available, HLA class I and class II types were taken from metadata supplied by the sample provider and were not determined by assay-based typing.

Each collaborating institution followed its own protocols to collect whole blood in K2EDTA tubes. For TCRbeta analysis, collaborator samples were shipped as frozen whole blood, as isolated PBMCs, or as DNA extracted from either sample type. Broad study findings and their caveats: Clinical and demographic metadata were provided uncurated, with the amount varying by source and participant.

The CDR3 has 16 amino acids, counting the end cysteine and phenylalanine. The kept DNA is CDR3 alone, 48 bases in frame from the first base. The germline V gene (reference sequence) supplies CDR1 LNHNV and CDR2 YYDKDF. Clipping removes 1 base from V and 2 bases from J, with 3 as the unmatched junction base count. Recombination connected TRBV15 to TRBJ2-1; 9 nucleotides in the junction match TRBD2. The specimen sequenced was peripheral blood. The sequence was obtained from a man between 60 and 75 years old with acute or convalescent COVID-19. The sequenced DNA: TGTGCCACCAGCAGAGGCCTAGCGGGGACCTACAATGAGCAGTTCTTC. The translation is CATSRGLAGTYNEQFF.